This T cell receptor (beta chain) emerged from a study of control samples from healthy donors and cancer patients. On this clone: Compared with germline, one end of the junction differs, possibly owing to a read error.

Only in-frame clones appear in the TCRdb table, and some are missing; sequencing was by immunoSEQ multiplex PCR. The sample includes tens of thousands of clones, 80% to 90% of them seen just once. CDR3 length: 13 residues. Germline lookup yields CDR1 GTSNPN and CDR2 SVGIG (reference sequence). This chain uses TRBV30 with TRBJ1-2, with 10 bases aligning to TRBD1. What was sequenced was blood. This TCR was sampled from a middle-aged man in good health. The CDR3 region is CAWSQGTGADQFF. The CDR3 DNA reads TGTGCCTGGAGCCAGGGGACAGGGGCCGACCAATTCTTC.